Sequencing of this TCR beta chain was carried out in a study of blood T cells in healthy people across ages. Sample-barcoded 5' priming and a J-beta primer mix drove a second PCR of roughly 6 to 12 cycles. TCRdb analysed the 5' RACE reads with MiXCR anew, one entry per CDR3 protein. The sample comprises about 720,000 distinct CDR3 sequences, roughly 25% of which are singletons, and approximately 3.7% rests with the top ten. This clonotype was picked up a small number of times. The sample was also linked to a second study, of T cells of mothers and their children.

Sequencing was carried out using blood. The source of this sequence is a boy younger than 18 in good health.

CDR3 in DNA: TGTGCCAGCAGCCAGAGCGGGGGTCGATATACGCAGTATTTT. It encodes CASSQSGGRYTQYF. This chain connects TRBV3-1 to TRBJ2-3; 8 bases map to TRBD2. Germline trimming cut 3 bases from V and 7 bases from J; bases unmatched to any gene: 6. The germline CDR1 and CDR2 sequences are LGHDT and YNNKEL (reference sequence). The CDR3 is 14 residues long.